This TCR beta chain is drawn from a study of T cells in tuberculosis. At the level of the study: This South African cohort compared adolescents with or without latent tuberculosis against adults with active tuberculosis. Within 7 days of starting treatment, or before, PBMC were stored. General study results and limits: Active tuberculosis alpha repertoires lay closer to GMM-specific TCRs than controls'.

Indicated time point: new active TB diagnosis, blood taken before or within 7 days of starting treatment. As regards this clone: Its antigen is unknown.

CDR1 and CDR2 from the germline V gene are SGHDT and YYEEEE. This CDR3 is built from 13 residues. Between the trimmed V and J ends, which lost 1 base and 8 bases, there was a span of 12 bases. Sequencing used immunoSEQ multiplex PCR; TCRdb keeps in-frame clones, though not all of them. The sample has roughly 34,000 clones, roughly 87% seen once. This rearrangement joins TRBV5-6 to TRBJ1-2; possibly TRBD1 for D (5 bases). The sequence was collected from an adult with tuberculosis. Specimen: PBMCs, collected at tuberculosis diagnosis. The CDR3 is CASSLPGSKGYTF. CDR3 DNA sequence: TGTGCCAGCAGCTTGCCAGGGTCAAAGGGCTACACCTTC.